The 23 T cell receptor beta chains in this list originate from one sample, sequenced in a study of blood T cells in healthy people across ages (dated by TCRdb to the mid-2010s). The method was 5' RACE. Reads for this sample came from an Illumina HiSeq 2500. A second PCR of about 6 to 12 cycles was performed with a sample-barcoded 5' primer and a J-beta primer mix. The public reads were run again by TCRdb, first through fastp at Q25 and then through MiXCR, and only productive beta chains were kept. Duplicate CDR3 protein sequences are folded into a single record with the most common DNA and genes. The sample records 650,000 to 1,000,000 distinct CDR3 sequences, under 40% of which are singletons. 13% of the sample is taken by the ten largest. Source material: blood. The receptors originated from a young man in good health.

The chain has TRBV20-1 and TRBJ1-1; D might be TRBD1 (6 bases). Looked up from germline, CDR1 is DFQATT and CDR2 is SNEGSKA (reference sequence). There are 14 residues in the CDR3. Trimming took 2 bases from V and 6 from J, leaving 16 bases between them. The CDR3, as DNA: TGCAGTGCTAGAAATAACCCAGGGGACGCTGAAGCTTTCTTT. This gives the protein CSARNNPGDAEAFF.

This clonotype has only one observation. A read error may explain this, as a much larger clone is one base away. The chain joins TRBV7-8 to TRBJ2-1, with 12 bases fitting TRBD2. CDR3 length: 17 residues. CDR1 SGHVS and CDR2 FQNEAQ come from the germline V gene. The CDR3: CASSRLAGALPYSEQFF. The CDR3, as DNA: TGTGCCAGCAGTCGACTAGCGGGGGCCCTACCCTACAGTGAGCAGTTCTTC.

This clonotype was observed many times. This chain links TRBV12-3 or TRBV12-4 with TRBJ2-5; possibly TRBD1 for D (6 bases). The CDR3 covers 11 residues. Deletions cut 3 bases from V and 10 bases from J, with 9 bases between. CDR3 bases: TGTGCCAGCAGTTTGGCGACAGGCCAGTACTTC. Translating it yields CASSLATGQYF.

A few counts support this clonotype. The V call is TRBV27, the J call TRBJ2-4; no clear D gene. Deletions cut 3 bases from V and 1 base from J, with 10 bases between. The CDR3 contains 15 residues. Germline V gives CDR1 MNHEY, CDR2 SMNVEV (reference sequence). The CDR3 loop is CASSFLSGAKNIQYF. The CDR3 nucleotides are TGTGCCAGCAGTTTTCTCTCGGGTGCCAAAAACATTCAGTACTTC.

Notes on this clonotype: A much larger clone sits a single nucleotide away, making a read error possible. The V call is TRBV29-1, the J call TRBJ2-7; a possible D gene is TRBD1 (6 bases). The CDR3 spans 13 residues. The V gene lost 4 bases and the J gene lost 2 bases, with 12 bases spanning the gap. Per the germline V gene, CDR1 is SQVTM and CDR2 is ANQGSEA. The CDR3 protein is CSVVKRGTYEQYF. The CDR3, as DNA: TGCAGCGTTGTTAAGAGGGGGACCTACGAGCAGTACTTC.

The rearrangement links TRBV14 to TRBJ2-5, with D perhaps TRBD1 or TRBD2 (5 bases each). Germline V lookup: CDR1 SGHDN, CDR2 FVKESK. The CDR3 has 16 residues. Trimming took off 0 bases at V and 2 bases at J, with 13 bases between the two ends. Here the CDR3 DNA reads TGTGCCAGCAGCCAAGACCCCGGGGACCAGCAAGAGACCCAGTACTTC. This gives the protein CASSQDPGDQQETQYF.

The rearrangement uses TRBV6-5 and TRBJ1-5, with 10 bases fitting TRBD1. Losses at the gene ends were 5 bases for V and 4 bases for J; bases not matched to a gene: 8. Germline CDR1 reads MNHEY; CDR2 reads SVGAGI. The CDR3 consists of 16 residues. This CDR3 reads CASSTGDRGWNQPQHF. CDR3 nucleotides: TGTGCCAGCAGTACGGGGGACAGGGGCTGGAATCAGCCCCAGCATTTT.

The rearrangement uses TRBV20-1 and TRBJ2-1; possible D gene TRBD2, 5 bases. Per germline, CDR1 DFQATT and CDR2 SNEGSKA (reference sequence). V was pared by 5 bases and J by 8 bases, with 19 bases between. The CDR3 runs 14 residues. The CDR3, as DNA: TGCAGTGCTGGAAAGACTACCTTTGTGTATGAGCAGTTCTTC. Protein product: CSAGKTTFVYEQFF.

The rearrangement uses TRBV15 and TRBJ2-1, with D uncertain. Near its end, the DNA agrees better with TRBJ2-7, so the J call may be wrong. Germline V gives CDR1 LNHNV, CDR2 YYDKDF (reference sequence). The CDR3 has 16 amino acids. This chain's CDR3 is CATSRERLPSYNEQYF. The CDR3 nucleotides are TGTGCCACCAGCAGAGAGCGGTTACCCTCCTACAATGAGCAGTACTTC.

The chain combines TRBV9 with TRBJ2-1; 7 positions agree with TRBD2. This CDR3 comprises 13 residues. CDR1 and CDR2 from the germline V gene are SGDLS and YYNGEE. The V segment lost 3 bases and the J segment 7 bases; nucleotides outside the gene matches: 4. The CDR3 reads CASSGGGKNEQFF. In DNA form, the CDR3 reads TGTGCCAGCAGCGGGGGGGGAAAAAATGAGCAGTTCTTC. Combining the CDR3 with reference TRBV9 and TRBJ2-1 gives the whole variable domain DSGVTQTPKHLITATGQRVTLRCSPRSGDLSVYWYQQSLDQGLQFLIQYYNGEERAKGNILERFSAQQFPDLHSELNLSSLELGDSALYFCASSGGGKNEQFFGPGTRLTVL.

There are a few counts of this clonotype. A much larger clone differs by one base, so this may be a read error. The rearrangement links TRBV7-6 to TRBJ2-3; a possible D gene is TRBD2 (7 bases). Trimming pared 5 bases from V and 0 bases from J, leaving 21 bases between. Germline CDR1 reads SGHVS; CDR2 reads FNYEAQ. This CDR3 is built from 18 residues. CDR3 nucleotides: TGTGCCAGCAGCGGGGAGGGGGGTTTCGCTTCTAGCACAGATACGCAGTATTTT. Its protein is CASSGEGGFASSTDTQYF.

This clonotype was recorded only once. This chain links TRBV4-1 with TRBJ2-1; D unresolved. Germline loops: CDR1 MGHRA, CDR2 YSYEKL. The CDR3 has 17 amino acids. V dropped 0 bases and J dropped 0 bases, with 12 bases sitting between them. The CDR3 here is CASSQERVSSSYNEQFF. For the CDR3, the DNA is TGCGCCAGCAGCCAAGAAAGGGTGTCCAGCTCCTACAATGAGCAGTTCTTC.

The chain has TRBV7-9 and TRBJ2-3; 7 nucleotides align to TRBD1. Germline V gene sequence: CDR1 SEHNR, CDR2 FQNEAQ (reference sequence). V was pared by 3 bases and J by 11 bases, with 14 bases of the junction left unmatched. This CDR3 is 15 amino acids long. CDR3 protein: CASSFTQTGQVGQYF. The CDR3 DNA sequence: TGTGCCAGCAGCTTTACCCAAACCGGACAGGTCGGGCAGTATTTT. The entire variable domain, with the rest obtained from reference TRBV7-9 and TRBJ2-3, is as follows: DTGVSQNPRHKITKRGQNVTFRCDPISEHNRLYWYRQTLGQGPEFLTYFQNEAQLEKSRLLSDRFSAERPKGSFSTLEIQRTEQGDSAMYLCASSFTQTGQVGQYFGPGTRLTVL.

About this clonotype: Possible read error: a much larger clone is one base away. The J gene is TRBJ2-3, the V gene TRBV20-1, with TRBD1 as a possible D gene (6 bases). This CDR3 region has 15 residues. Trimming took 5 bases from V and 5 from J, leaving 20 bases between them. Germline loops: CDR1 DFQATT, CDR2 SNEGSKA (reference sequence). CDR3 sequence (DNA): TGCAGTGCTGCTCCCCCGGCAGGGGACATAGATACGCAGTATTTT. Amino acids: CSAAPPAGDIDTQYF.

V is TRBV12-3 or TRBV12-4 and J is TRBJ1-1, with 10 bases aligning to TRBD1. The V gene end was trimmed by 4 bases and the J gene end by 7 bases; junction bases not matched to a gene: 9. This CDR3 spans 15 amino acids. The CDR3 spells CASSYHGTGDGEAFF. For the CDR3, the DNA is TGTGCCAGCAGTTACCACGGGACAGGGGACGGTGAAGCTTTCTTT.

V usage is TRBV6-6 and J usage is TRBJ1-1; D not certain. CDR3 length equals 12 residues. Germline lookup yields CDR1 MNHNY and CDR2 SVGAGI (reference sequence). V was shortened by 8 bases and J by 6 bases, with 13 bases between the two germline ends. CDR3 protein: CASSPRSAEAFF. DNA for the CDR3: TGTGCCAGCTCTCCGAGGTCTGCTGAAGCTTTCTTT.

The chain has TRBV20-1 and TRBJ1-5; tentatively, D is TRBD1 (5 bases). The germline V gene encodes CDR1 DFQATT and CDR2 SNEGSKA (reference sequence). V lost 5 bases, J lost 5 bases, and 19 bases lay in between. CDR3 length equals 15 residues. The CDR3 nucleotides are TGCAGTGCTTCGAAGGGAGGGGAAGGGGATCAGCCCCAGCATTTT. Translated: CSASKGGEGDQPQHF.

The chain carries TRBV25-1 and TRBJ2-5; D unclear. Trimming cost V 8 bases and J 11 bases, with 15 bases left between them. The CDR3 has 11 residues. Germline assignment: CDR1 MGHDK and CDR2 SYGVNS. CDR3: CASRTPPEQYF. The CDR3 nucleotides read TGTGCCAGCCGAACCCCTCCTGAGCAGTACTTC.

This clonotype was counted only a few times. This sequence joins TRBV11-1 and TRBJ1-2, with D unresolved. The germline V gene has CDR1 SGHAT and CDR2 FQDESV (reference sequence). This CDR3 region has 13 residues. V was clipped by 1 base and J by 5 bases, with 8 bases between them. This chain's CDR3 is CASSLDGEYGYTF. CDR3 nucleotides: TGTGCCAGCAGCTTAGACGGTGAATATGGCTACACCTTC. Full variable domain (rest looked up from reference TRBV11-1 and TRBJ1-2): EAEVAQSPRYKITEKSQAVAFWCDPISGHATLYWYRQILGQGPELLVQFQDESVVDDSQLPKDRFSAERLKGVDSTLKIQPAELGDSAMYLCASSLDGEYGYTFGSGTRLTVV.

This clonotype was seen a few times. The V call is TRBV4-3, the J call TRBJ1-6; D remains ambiguous. The V end was cut by 0 bases, the J end by 0 bases, with 6 bases between. The CDR3 is 16 amino acids. Germline V CDR1 and CDR2: LGHNA, YSLEER. CDR3 amino acids: CASSQEAPSYNSPLHF. The DNA of the CDR3 is TGCGCCAGCAGCCAAGAGGCCCCCTCCTATAATTCACCCCTCCACTTT.

The sample holds a few counts of this clonotype. DNA of the CDR3: TGCAGTGCTAGAGATCGGGCAGGGCGGACTGAAGCTTTCTTT. Its translation: CSARDRAGRTEAFF. The chain uses TRBV20-1 and TRBJ1-1, with D perhaps matching TRBD1 (5 bases). V lost 0 bases and J lost 5, with 13 bases in between. The CDR3 is 14 residues long. Germline V gene data show CDR1 as DFQATT and CDR2 as SNEGSKA (reference sequence).

The rearrangement joins TRBV10-3 to TRBJ2-3; D is uncertain. With 10 bases removed from V and 3 bases from J, the gap between germline ends came to 17 bases. This CDR3 region has 14 residues. The germline V gene has CDR1 ENHRY and CDR2 SYGVKD. The CDR3 nucleotides read TGTGCCAGCCTGGCGAATCGGATGACAGATACGCAGTATTTT. Translation gives CASLANRMTDTQYF.

This clonotype has more than one count but fewer than ten. The chain couples TRBV15 to TRBJ1-2, with D perhaps matching TRBD1 (6 bases). Trimming removed 0 bases from V and 5 bases from J, with 13 bases in between. Germline V gene sequence: CDR1 LNHNV, CDR2 YYDKDF (reference sequence). There are 15 residues in the CDR3. CDR3 region: CATSRDRGGSYGYTF. DNA of the CDR3: TGTGCCACCAGCAGAGATCGGGGGGGCAGTTATGGCTACACCTTC.